This TCR beta chain stems from a study of blood T cell repertoires in COVID-19. Study summary: There were acute and convalescent COVID-19 samples, and they came from the United States, Italy and Spain. T cells, B-cell-depleted T cells, or PBMCs supplied cDNA or gDNA.

As handled by the study authors: The authors estimated nucleated cell counts from reference gene primer amplification. The table came from immunoSEQ multiplex PCR; TCRdb's copy has only in-frame clones and leaves some out. V and J calls and clone size are given by that table; D and trimming were obtained from the DNA. This table holds tens of thousands of clones, about nine tenths found once. This CDR3 region has 15 residues. Germline CDR1 reads SGHTA; CDR2 reads FQGNSA. V was pared by 5 bases and J by 2 bases, with 16 bases between. The sequencing sample was made of peripheral blood. The receptor was derived from a human donor in a cohort sampled during active COVID-19. The genes are TRBV7-2 and TRBJ2-7; a possible D gene is TRBD1 (6 bases). CDR3 residues: CASSPQGRRTYEQYF. The CDR3 bases are TGTGCCAGCAGCCCCCAGGGGCGTCGTACCTACGAGCAGTACTTC.